Below, 27 T cell receptor beta chains from the same sample are listed, as sequenced in a study of radiation and T cells in renal cell carcinoma. Indicated treatment: 15 Gy SBRT to primary tumor, nephrectomy 4 weeks later. Sequencing used immunoSEQ multiplex PCR; TCRdb keeps in-frame clones, though not all of them. The sample contains about 20,000 clones, more than 40% of which appear only once. The sample in question was tumor tissue, obtained from a patient whose treatment included radiotherapy and nephrectomy. Receptors were obtained from a woman aged 50 to 65 with renal cell carcinoma.

V is TRBV13 and J is TRBJ1-2, with unresolved D. The CDR3 totals 13 residues. With 1 base removed from V and 10 bases from J, the gap between germline ends came to 13 bases. Germline CDR1 and CDR2: PRHDT and FYEKMQ (reference sequence). This chain's CDR3 is CASSLEAKEVYTF. For the CDR3, the DNA is TGTGCCAGCAGCTTAGAGGCGAAAGAAGTCTACACCTTC. The complete variable domain, with remaining parts taken from reference TRBV13 and TRBJ1-2, reads AAGVIQSPRHLIKEKRETATLKCYPIPRHDTVYWYQQGPGQDPQFLISFYEKMQSDKGSIPDRFSAQQFSDYHSELNMSSLELGDSALYFCASSLEAKEVYTFGSGTRLTVV.

The chain uses TRBV4-1 and TRBJ1-2; TRBD1 aligns across 8 bases. This CDR3 has 15 residues. The V segment lost 3 bases and the J segment 6 bases; nucleotides outside the gene matches: 9. The germline gives CDR1 MGHRA, CDR2 YSYEKL. CDR3 bases: TGCGCCAGCAGCCACCCCGGGGACAGGAGTGATGGCTACACCTTC. Translation gives CASSHPGDRSDGYTF.

CDR3 nucleotides: TGTGCCAGCAGCCCCTCCATCCTGGGGTGGACTGAAGCTTTCTTT. Protein sequence: CASSPSILGWTEAFF. The chain links TRBV25-1 to TRBJ1-1, with D unclear. Germline V CDR1 and CDR2: MGHDK, SYGVNS. V lost 6 bases to trimming and J lost 5 bases, with 19 bases between them. The CDR3 runs to 15 residues. The full variable domain, with the rest looked up from reference TRBV25-1 and TRBJ1-1, is EADIYQTPRYLVIGTGKKITLECSQTMGHDKMYWYQQDPGMELHLIHYSYGVNSTEKGDLSSESTVSRIRTEHFPLTLESARPSHTSQYLCASSPSILGWTEAFFGQGTRLTVV.

The V and J genes are TRBV29-1 and TRBJ2-7; D is undetermined. The CDR3 has 15 amino acids. Germline lookup yields CDR1 SQVTM and CDR2 ANQGSEA. Trimming took 4 bases from V and 0 from J, leaving 16 bases between them. DNA of the CDR3: TGCAGCGTTGTGTACTTGTACCCTCGCTCCTACGAGCAGTACTTC. The encoded protein is CSVVYLYPRSYEQYF.

This clone was seen repeatedly, ten times or more. The chain uses TRBV20-1 and TRBJ1-1; TRBD1 is a possible D gene (5 bases). The CDR3 has 11 amino acids. The V gene's germline CDR1 is DFQATT and CDR2 SNEGSKA (reference sequence). The germline V and J ends were trimmed by 5 bases and 4 bases, with 8 bases remaining between them. The CDR3 spells CSAGRATEAFF. CDR3 nucleotide sequence: TGCAGTGCTGGCAGGGCCACTGAAGCTTTCTTT.

The genes are TRBV9 and TRBJ2-2; 7 nucleotides line up with TRBD1. The CDR3 spans 16 residues. CDR1 is SGDLS, CDR2 YYNGEE, per germline. Germline trimming cut 3 bases from V and 0 bases from J; bases unmatched to any gene: 5. The CDR3 spells CASSATGQTNTGELFF. The CDR3 DNA follows: TGTGCCAGCAGCGCAACGGGACAGACGAACACCGGGGAGCTGTTTTTT.

The J gene is TRBJ1-2, the V gene TRBV6-5; D perhaps matches TRBD1 (5 bases). There are 13 residues in the CDR3. V was trimmed by 5 bases and J by 4 bases, leaving 11 bases between them. CDR1 is MNHEY, CDR2 SVGAGI, per germline. The CDR3 DNA follows: TGTGCCAGCAGTGGGGGACGGATCTATGGCTACACCTTC. It specifies CASSGGRIYGYTF.

The rearrangement links TRBV2 to TRBJ2-6; 8 nucleotides align to TRBD1. The CDR3 loop spans 15 amino acids. Trimming at V came to 6 bases and at J to 3 bases, leaving 4 bases not matched to a gene. Germline lookup yields CDR1 SNHLY and CDR2 FYNNEI. CDR3 in DNA: TGTGCCAGCAGACTCAGGGGGCGTGGGGCCAACGTCCTGACTTTC. This encodes CASRLRGRGANVLTF. The full variable domain, its missing parts supplied by reference TRBV2 and TRBJ2-6, is EPEVTQTPSHQVTQMGQEVILRCVPISNHLYFYWYRQILGQKVEFLVSFYNNEISEKSEIFDDQFSVERPDGSNFTLKIRSTKLEDSAMYFCASRLRGRGANVLTFGAGSRLTVL.

CDR3 sequence reads: CASSEVPSGGPETQYF. CDR3 nucleotides: TGTGCCAGCAGTGAAGTCCCTAGCGGGGGTCCAGAGACCCAGTACTTC. This sequence joins TRBV2 and TRBJ2-5; 10 bases align to TRBD2. Germline V CDR1 and CDR2: SNHLY, FYNNEI. CDR3 length: 16 amino acids. The junction had 6 bases not matched to a gene; V was cut back by 1 base and J by 4 bases.

This clone showed up many times. J is TRBJ2-1 and V is TRBV10-3; D ambiguous. Trimming took off 2 bases at V and 6 bases at J, with 8 bases between the two ends. The germline V gene encodes CDR1 ENHRY and CDR2 SYGVKD. The CDR3 contains 13 residues. The CDR3 bases are TGTGCCATCAGTGAGGAGGCATCCAATGAGCAGTTCTTC. Its translation is CAISEEASNEQFF.

V usage is TRBV18 and J usage is TRBJ2-2; 9 bases are shared with TRBD2. The CDR3 consists of 15 residues. V shed 7 bases, J shed 4 bases, and the junction held 7 bases outside the gene matches. Per germline, CDR1 KGHSH and CDR2 LQKENI. DNA of the CDR3: TGTGCCAGCTACGCGGGAGGGGCAAGCACCGGGGAGCTGTTTTTT. This encodes CASYAGGASTGELFF.

This clone was picked up a small number of times. The rearrangement joins TRBV2 to TRBJ1-2; TRBD1 matches at 8 bases. The CDR3 length is 15 residues. Losses at the gene ends were 2 bases for V and 8 bases for J; bases not matched to a gene: 10. The germline V gene encodes CDR1 SNHLY and CDR2 FYNNEI. CDR3 sequence reads: CASSELGTGWTGYTF. The CDR3 nucleotides read TGTGCCAGCAGTGAACTTGGGACAGGCTGGACGGGCTACACCTTC.

This clone was picked up a small number of times. The chain combines TRBV5-1 with TRBJ1-1; the match to TRBD1 covers 7 bases. V shed 1 base, J shed 3 bases, and the junction held 3 bases outside the gene matches. This CDR3 has 14 residues. CDR1 and CDR2 from the germline V gene are SGHRS and YFSETQ. The CDR3 reads CASSLYRGHTEAFF. Written as DNA, the CDR3 is TGCGCCAGCAGCTTGTACAGGGGCCACACTGAAGCTTTCTTT.

This clone was seen at least ten times. The chain uses TRBV6-5 and TRBJ1-1; tentative D call: TRBD1 (6 bases). There are 14 residues in the CDR3. V was trimmed by 6 bases and J by 0 bases, leaving 11 bases between them. Germline CDR1 MNHEY, CDR2 SVGAGI. The CDR3 DNA reads TGTGCCAGCAGCAACAGGGATCTGAACACTGAAGCTTTCTTT. It codes for CASSNRDLNTEAFF.

This chain uses TRBV6-6 with TRBJ1-1; no clear D gene. The CDR3 spans 14 residues. Germline values: CDR1 MNHNY, CDR2 SVGAGI (reference sequence). Trimming took 5 bases from V and 4 from J, leaving 14 bases between them. DNA of the CDR3: TGTGCCAGCAGTCCCCGCCTGCCCGTCACTGAAGCTTTCTTT. This encodes CASSPRLPVTEAFF.

DNA for the CDR3: TGTGCCAGCAGCTTGGATGCGGGGAACACCGGGGAGCTGTTTTTT. Its protein product is CASSLDAGNTGELFF. V and J are TRBV11-2 and TRBJ2-2; perhaps TRBD2 as D (5 bases). The CDR3 is made up of 15 amino acids. The V gene lost 3 bases and the J gene lost 1 base, with 9 bases spanning the gap. Looked up from germline, CDR1 is SGHAT and CDR2 is FQNNGV.

The chain employs TRBV27 and TRBJ1-6; D uncertain. CDR3 length equals 13 residues. The ends were cut back, 2 bases at V and 10 bases at J, with 9 bases in the middle. From germline, CDR1 is MNHEY and CDR2 SMNVEV (reference sequence). CDR3 sequence: CASSLEVGSPLHF. In DNA, the CDR3 is TGTGCCAGCAGTTTAGAGGTTGGGTCACCCCTCCACTTT.

As concerns this clone: Germline is not matched at one junction end, which may reflect a read error. The genes are TRBV7-7 and TRBJ2-7; 7 nucleotides agree with TRBD1. The CDR3 sequence is 14 residues long. CDR1 is SSHAT and CDR2 is FNYEAQ in the germline V gene (reference sequence). As DNA, the CDR3 is TGTGCTAGCAGCTCCCAGATTGGGACAGACGAGCAGTACTTC. Amino acid sequence: CASSSQIGTDEQYF.

This clone was seen a few times. The genes are TRBV5-1 and TRBJ2-7; the D gene is possibly TRBD1 (6 bases). In germline, CDR1 is SGHRS, CDR2 YFSETQ. The CDR3 has 13 residues. Trimming left V 5 bases short and J 3 bases short, with 12 bases between. The CDR3 protein is CASRPGQFYEQYF. The DNA of the CDR3 is TGCGCCAGCAGGCCCGGACAGTTCTACGAGCAGTACTTC.

About this clone: A far larger clone is a single base away, which makes a read error likely. This sample includes further DNA sequences coding for the same CDR3. This rearrangement joins TRBV6-6 to TRBJ1-5; 8 bases are shared with TRBD1. Germline V gives CDR1 MNHNY, CDR2 SVGAGI (reference sequence). V was pared by 6 bases and J by 4 bases, with 5 bases of the junction left unmatched. The length of the CDR3 is 14 residues. The CDR3 DNA reads as TGTGCCAGCAGAAGGACAGGGCGGAATCAGCCCCAGCATTTT. Translation: CASRRTGRNQPQHF.

This clone was recorded a few times. J is TRBJ2-7 and V is TRBV5-5; a possible D gene is TRBD2 (5 bases). In germline, CDR1 is SGHKS, CDR2 YYEKEE (reference sequence). This CDR3 spans 14 amino acids. The germline V and J ends were trimmed by 3 bases and 6 bases, with 16 bases remaining between them. In nucleotides, the CDR3 is TGTGCCAGCAGCTCGACGATGGGAGTGGCCGAGCAGTACTTC. Protein: CASSSTMGVAEQYF.

A note on this clone: The sample has other DNA sequences that encode this CDR3 too. V is TRBV7-9 and J is TRBJ2-7; D gene ambiguous. Germline CDR1 SEHNR, CDR2 FQNEAQ (reference sequence). The germline V and J ends were trimmed by 5 bases and 0 bases, with 5 bases remaining between them. The CDR3 runs to 12 residues. The CDR3 coding sequence is TGTGCCAGCAGCCTTAGCTCCTACGAGCAGTACTTC. Translation: CASSLSSYEQYF.

This chain joins TRBV9 and TRBJ1-2; possibly TRBD1 for D (5 bases). The CDR3 consists of 14 residues. The germline V and J ends were trimmed by 4 bases and 2 bases, with 12 bases remaining between them. Looked up from germline, CDR1 is SGDLS and CDR2 is YYNGEE. The CDR3 reads CASSPGDGNYGYTF. Written as DNA, the CDR3 is TGTGCCAGCAGCCCCGGGGACGGAAACTATGGCTACACCTTC. The full variable domain, rest sourced from reference TRBV9 and TRBJ1-2, is DSGVTQTPKHLITATGQRVTLRCSPRSGDLSVYWYQQSLDQGLQFLIQYYNGEERAKGNILERFSAQQFPDLHSELNLSSLELGDSALYFCASSPGDGNYGYTFGSGTRLTVV.

This clone qualifies as medium-sized. CDR3 coding DNA: TGCGCCAGCAGCCAAGATCGGGTTTCTGGAAACACCATATATTTT. Amino acids: CASSQDRVSGNTIYF. The chain combines TRBV4-3 with TRBJ1-3; D is uncertain. CDR1 and CDR2 from the germline V gene are LGHNA and YSLEER. The CDR3 is 15 residues long. Trimming cost V 0 bases and J 1 base, with 7 bases left between them.

V and J are TRBV7-2 and TRBJ1-5; 7 nucleotides align to TRBD1. Losses at the gene ends were 5 bases for V and 4 bases for J; bases not matched to a gene: 8. Germline loops: CDR1 SGHTA, CDR2 FQGNSA. The CDR3 has 15 residues. CDR3: CASSQRQGGNQPQHF. CDR3 bases: TGTGCCAGCAGCCAAAGACAGGGAGGTAATCAGCCCCAGCATTTT. The full variable domain, its missing parts supplied by reference TRBV7-2 and TRBJ1-5, is GAGVSQSPSNKVTEKGKDVELRCDPISGHTALYWYRQSLGQGLEFLIYFQGNSAPDKSGLPSDRFSAERTGGSVSTLTIQRTQQEDSAVYLCASSQRQGGNQPQHFGDGTRLSIL.

CDR3: CASSVASGGLDEQYF. For the CDR3, the DNA is TGTGCCAGCAGCGTAGCATCCGGGGGGCTCGACGAGCAGTACTTC. V usage is TRBV9 and J usage is TRBJ2-7, with D tentatively TRBD2 (7 bases). Germline V gene lookup returns CDR1 SGDLS and CDR2 YYNGEE. Trimming took 0 bases from V and 5 from J, leaving 15 bases between them. The CDR3 loop spans 15 amino acids.

The genes are TRBV7-2 and TRBJ1-2, with 7 nucleotides matching TRBD1. In germline, CDR1 is SGHTA, CDR2 FQGNSA. The CDR3 has 16 residues. After removal of 4 bases from V and 7 bases from J, the junction contained 15 bases not matched to a gene. CDR3 coding DNA: TGTGCCAGCAGCTCGGGGTCGGGACAGTCGTATGGTGGCTACACCTTC. This codes for CASSSGSGQSYGGYTF.